Following are 22 T cell receptor beta chains from one sample sequenced in a study of blood T cell repertoires in COVID-19. The assay was immunoSEQ multiplex PCR, and TCRdb's table has in-frame clones only and misses some. The sample includes approximately 260,000 clones, about 91% of them seen just once. What was sequenced was peripheral blood. The receptors shown here come from a middle-aged woman who had recovered from COVID-19.

CDR3 protein: CAWTRTGVQNSPLHF. CDR3 nucleotides: TGTGCCTGGACCAGGACAGGGGTGCAAAATTCACCCCTCCACTTT. The chain carries TRBV30 and TRBJ1-6, with 9 nucleotides matching TRBD1. Looked up from germline, CDR1 is GTSNPN and CDR2 is SVGIG (reference sequence). This CDR3 region has 15 residues. With V trimmed by 4 bases and J by 7 bases, 8 bases remained unmatched.

CDR3 region: CAISDTGEHSNTEAFF. DNA of the CDR3: TGTGCCATCAGTGATACGGGTGAACACTCGAACACTGAAGCTTTCTTT. V and J are TRBV10-3 and TRBJ1-1, with D unresolved. The CDR3 extends over 16 amino acids. The ends were cut back, 3 bases at V and 1 base at J, with 15 bases in the middle. The germline CDR1 and CDR2 sequences are ENHRY and SYGVKD.

In the case of this clone: Compared with germline, one end of the junction differs, possibly owing to a read error. V and J are TRBV2 and TRBJ2-5, with no clear D. This CDR3 is 12 amino acids long. The germline V gene has CDR1 SNHLY and CDR2 FYNNEI. As DNA, the CDR3 is TGTGCCAGCAGTGAAGACTGGGCAAGCCCCCACTTC. It specifies CASSEDWASPHF.

The J gene is TRBJ2-5, the V gene TRBV11-3, with D tentatively TRBD1 (7 bases). The CDR3 is 14 amino acids. V lost 2 bases and J lost 4, with 11 bases in between. Germline V gene lookup returns CDR1 SGHNT and CDR2 YENEEA. The CDR3 sequence is CASSLQGGGETQYF. The CDR3 bases are TGTGCCAGCAGCTTACAGGGGGGAGGAGAGACCCAGTACTTC.

V gene TRBV7-9 combines with J gene TRBJ1-1; weak D call: TRBD1 (6 bases). V shed 5 bases and J shed 10 bases, with 11 bases lying between them. The CDR3 sequence is 11 residues long. Germline V gene data show CDR1 as SEHNR and CDR2 as FQNEAQ (reference sequence). As DNA, the CDR3 is TGTGCCAGCAGCACAGCAGGGGTAGCTTTCTTT. This gives the protein CASSTAGVAFF.

The V call is TRBV9, the J call TRBJ2-1; TRBD2 might be the D (5 bases). The germline CDR1 and CDR2 sequences are SGDLS and YYNGEE. This CDR3 spans 17 amino acids. The ends were cut back, 5 bases at V and 0 bases at J, with 18 bases in the middle. The CDR3 here is CASRIQDWRSSYNEQFF. In DNA form, the CDR3 reads TGTGCCAGCAGGATTCAGGACTGGCGGAGCTCCTACAATGAGCAGTTCTTC.

In its sample, this clone was seen a few times. The J gene is TRBJ1-2, the V gene TRBV3-1 (or the pseudogene TRBV3-2); maybe TRBD1 (5 bases). The germline V gene has CDR1 LGHDT and CDR2 YNNKEL (reference sequence). V lost 2 bases and J lost 2, with 9 bases in between. The CDR3 runs to 14 residues. In DNA, the CDR3 is TGTGCCAGCAGCCAACGGGGGGACAACTATGGCTACACCTTC. It translates to CASSQRGDNYGYTF.

This clone was detected once. This chain connects TRBV2 to TRBJ1-2; possible D gene TRBD1, 6 bases. Between the trimmed V and J ends, which lost 5 bases and 5 bases, there was a span of 9 bases. The CDR3 loop spans 12 amino acids. Germline lookup yields CDR1 SNHLY and CDR2 FYNNEI. CDR3 coding DNA: TGTGCCAGCAGTCCAGGGGTGTATGGCTACACCTTC. Its protein product is CASSPGVYGYTF.

The rearrangement links TRBV10-3 to TRBJ1-4; D call uncertain. The CDR3 loop spans 15 amino acids. The germline gives CDR1 ENHRY, CDR2 SYGVKD. V was shortened by 0 bases and J by 7 bases, with 12 bases between the two germline ends. The CDR3, as DNA: TGTGCCATCAGTGAGTCGGGAGGGCTTGGTGAAAAACTGTTTTTT. This encodes CAISESGGLGEKLFF.

The chain has TRBV28 and TRBJ1-5; tentative D call: TRBD1 (5 bases). The germline V gene encodes CDR1 MDHEN and CDR2 SYDVKM. The CDR3 totals 16 residues. V was trimmed by 7 bases and J by 4 bases, leaving 20 bases between them. The CDR3 loop reads CASTLYGGVGNQPQHF. The CDR3 nucleotides are TGTGCCAGCACCCTTTATGGAGGGGTGGGGAATCAGCCCCAGCATTTT.

The chain has TRBV15 and TRBJ2-2; perhaps TRBD1 as D (5 bases). There are 15 residues in the CDR3. Germline CDR1 is LNHNV and CDR2 is YYDKDF (reference sequence). V gave up 0 bases and J gave up 1 base, with 6 bases separating them. CDR3 bases: TGTGCCACCAGCAGAGATAGGGGGAACACCGGGGAGCTGTTTTTT. This codes for CATSRDRGNTGELFF.

The chain recombines TRBV9 with TRBJ2-3; 10 bases line up with TRBD2. This CDR3 region has 16 residues. The germline V gene encodes CDR1 SGDLS and CDR2 YYNGEE. The J segment lost 3 bases and the V segment lost 0 bases, leaving 4 bases of the junction unmatched. This CDR3 is CASSVAGLAATDTQYF. The CDR3 DNA sequence: TGTGCCAGCAGCGTAGCCGGACTAGCGGCGACAGATACGCAGTATTTT.

V usage is TRBV10-1 and J usage is TRBJ2-7; D ambiguous. CDR1 and CDR2 from the germline V gene are WNHNN and SYGVQD (reference sequence). Trimming pared 8 bases from V and 0 bases from J, leaving 8 bases between. This CDR3 comprises 12 residues. CDR3 sequence: CASSFRSYEQYF. CDR3 in DNA: TGCGCCAGCTCCTTCCGCTCCTACGAGCAGTACTTC.

The gene calls are TRBV23-1 and TRBJ1-2; D call uncertain. TRBV23-1 falls under the ORF class, with uncertain function. The CDR3 has 13 amino acids. The V end was cut by 6 bases, the J end by 8 bases, with 16 bases between. The CDR3 nucleotides are TGCGCCAGCAGGCGAGTAGGATCGGGGGGCTACACCTTC. Translating it yields CASRRVGSGGYTF.

The V gene is TRBV27, the J gene TRBJ1-2; D is perhaps TRBD1 (5 bases). The germline CDR1 and CDR2 sequences are MNHEY and SMNVEV (reference sequence). The CDR3 has 13 amino acids. Trimming pared 3 bases from V and 4 bases from J, leaving 9 bases between. For the CDR3, the DNA is TGTGCCAGCAGTTTCCCCGGGGGCTATGGCTACACCTTC. Translating gives CASSFPGGYGYTF.

This clone was seen only a few times. The J gene is TRBJ1-2, the V gene TRBV25-1; 7 bases agree with TRBD1. CDR3 length equals 13 residues. J was trimmed by 7 bases and V by 7 bases; bases with no gene match: 9. The germline gives CDR1 MGHDK, CDR2 SYGVNS. CDR3 DNA sequence: TGTGCCAGCACCACAGGGGTAGGGGGTGGCTACACCTTC. Residues: CASTTGVGGGYTF.

The genes are TRBV3-1 (or the pseudogene TRBV3-2) and TRBJ1-6; the match to TRBD1 covers 7 bases. This CDR3 comprises 13 residues. The V segment lost 4 bases and the J segment 10 bases; nucleotides outside the gene matches: 4. CDR1 LGHDT and CDR2 YNNKEL come from the germline V gene (reference sequence). The CDR3 is CASSRQGDSPLHF. The CDR3 DNA is TGTGCCAGCAGCCGACAGGGTGACTCACCCCTCCACTTT.

CDR3 sequence (DNA): TGTGCCAGCAGCCAAGTTACAAAGCAGTTCTTC. It is translated as CASSQVTKQFF. The chain couples TRBV3-1 (or the pseudogene TRBV3-2) to TRBJ2-1; D call uncertain. This CDR3 has 11 residues. V lost 1 base and J 11 bases, leaving 6 bases between the germline ends. CDR1 is LGHDT and CDR2 is YNNKEL in the germline V gene (reference sequence).

The rearrangement links TRBV12-3 or TRBV12-4 to TRBJ2-5; maybe TRBD1 (6 bases). With 4 bases removed from V and 4 bases from J, the gap between germline ends came to 10 bases. The CDR3 extends over 13 amino acids. The CDR3 DNA is TGTGCCAGCAGTTCGACAGGACTAGAGACCCAGTACTTC. This codes for CASSSTGLETQYF.

The chain uses TRBV19 and TRBJ2-3; TRBD2 agrees at 8 bases. After removal of 5 bases from V and 5 bases from J, the junction contained 9 bases not matched to a gene. CDR3 length: 15 amino acids. The germline V gene encodes CDR1 LNHDA and CDR2 SQIVND (reference sequence). In DNA form, the CDR3 reads TGTGCCAGTAGTCAAGCGGGAGCAATTCAAGATACGCAGTATTTT. Translating it yields CASSQAGAIQDTQYF.

The chain joins TRBV7-2 to TRBJ2-7; 11 positions agree with TRBD2. CDR1 and CDR2 (germline): SGHTA, FQGNSA. J lost 4 bases, V lost 4 bases, and 6 bases had no gene match. This CDR3 is 15 amino acids long. CDR3 protein: CASSYSGGATYEQYF. DNA of the CDR3: TGTGCCAGCAGCTATAGCGGGGGGGCGACGTACGAGCAGTACTTC. Based on the CDR3 plus reference TRBV7-2 and TRBJ2-7, the full variable domain is GAGVSQSPSNKVTEKGKDVELRCDPISGHTALYWYRQSLGQGLEFLIYFQGNSAPDKSGLPSDRFSAERTGGSVSTLTIQRTQQEDSAVYLCASSYSGGATYEQYFGPGTRLTVT.

J is TRBJ2-3 and V is TRBV15; possibly TRBD2 for D (6 bases). Germline V lookup: CDR1 LNHNV, CDR2 YYDKDF (reference sequence). The germline V and J ends were trimmed by 0 bases and 2 bases, with 12 bases remaining between them. The CDR3 runs 16 residues. This chain's CDR3 is CATSRDQGGATDTQYF. CDR3 DNA sequence: TGTGCCACCAGCAGAGATCAAGGAGGGGCCACAGATACGCAGTATTTT.